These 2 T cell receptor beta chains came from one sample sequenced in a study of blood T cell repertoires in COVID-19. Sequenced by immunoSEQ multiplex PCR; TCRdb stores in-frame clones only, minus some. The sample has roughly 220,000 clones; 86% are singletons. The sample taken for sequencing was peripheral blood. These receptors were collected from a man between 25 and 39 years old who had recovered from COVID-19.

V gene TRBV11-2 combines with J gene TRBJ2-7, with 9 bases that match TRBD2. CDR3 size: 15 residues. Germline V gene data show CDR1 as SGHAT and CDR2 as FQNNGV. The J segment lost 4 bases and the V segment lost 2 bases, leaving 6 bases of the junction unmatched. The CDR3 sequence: CASSLISGGGYEQYF. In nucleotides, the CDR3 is TGTGCCAGCAGCTTAATTAGCGGGGGAGGATACGAGCAGTACTTC.

DNA of the CDR3: TGTGCCTGGTTGGGGCAGGGGAGTGGCTACACCTTC. Its translation: CAWLGQGSGYTF. This chain uses TRBV30 with TRBJ1-2, with D perhaps TRBD1 (6 bases). Trimming left V 5 bases short and J 7 bases short, with 14 bases between. There are 12 residues in the CDR3. The germline gives CDR1 GTSNPN, CDR2 SVGIG (reference sequence).